The present T cell receptor (beta chain) was sequenced within a study of identical twins. The study, taken as a whole, reports: With abundant cord blood beta clonotypes, insertions were fewer; memory repertoires showed no such pattern.

The cDNA had a unique molecular identifier and a template-switch universal primer site. Each CDR3 protein is one row after TCRdb ran MiXCR on the 5' RACE reads. The profile shows 700,000 to 950,000 distinct CDR3 sequences, roughly an eighth of them singletons. This clonotype was seen repeatedly, ten times or more. Its antigen remains unknown. All donors comprised healthy Caucasians. The sample was also reused in another study, on yellow fever vaccine responses in identical twins.

The origin of this receptor is a woman aged 18-35 years in good health. Sequenced: PBMCs.

As DNA, the CDR3 is TGCGCCAGCAGCCAAGACGTTTTTCTCCCTCGGGGGGATCGTGAAAAACTGTTTTTT. Its protein is CASSQDVFLPRGDREKLFF. The chain links TRBV4-1 to TRBJ1-4; perhaps TRBD1 as D (5 bases). In germline, CDR1 is MGHRA, CDR2 YSYEKL. V was pared by 0 bases and J by 7 bases, with 24 bases between. The CDR3 sequence is 19 residues long.